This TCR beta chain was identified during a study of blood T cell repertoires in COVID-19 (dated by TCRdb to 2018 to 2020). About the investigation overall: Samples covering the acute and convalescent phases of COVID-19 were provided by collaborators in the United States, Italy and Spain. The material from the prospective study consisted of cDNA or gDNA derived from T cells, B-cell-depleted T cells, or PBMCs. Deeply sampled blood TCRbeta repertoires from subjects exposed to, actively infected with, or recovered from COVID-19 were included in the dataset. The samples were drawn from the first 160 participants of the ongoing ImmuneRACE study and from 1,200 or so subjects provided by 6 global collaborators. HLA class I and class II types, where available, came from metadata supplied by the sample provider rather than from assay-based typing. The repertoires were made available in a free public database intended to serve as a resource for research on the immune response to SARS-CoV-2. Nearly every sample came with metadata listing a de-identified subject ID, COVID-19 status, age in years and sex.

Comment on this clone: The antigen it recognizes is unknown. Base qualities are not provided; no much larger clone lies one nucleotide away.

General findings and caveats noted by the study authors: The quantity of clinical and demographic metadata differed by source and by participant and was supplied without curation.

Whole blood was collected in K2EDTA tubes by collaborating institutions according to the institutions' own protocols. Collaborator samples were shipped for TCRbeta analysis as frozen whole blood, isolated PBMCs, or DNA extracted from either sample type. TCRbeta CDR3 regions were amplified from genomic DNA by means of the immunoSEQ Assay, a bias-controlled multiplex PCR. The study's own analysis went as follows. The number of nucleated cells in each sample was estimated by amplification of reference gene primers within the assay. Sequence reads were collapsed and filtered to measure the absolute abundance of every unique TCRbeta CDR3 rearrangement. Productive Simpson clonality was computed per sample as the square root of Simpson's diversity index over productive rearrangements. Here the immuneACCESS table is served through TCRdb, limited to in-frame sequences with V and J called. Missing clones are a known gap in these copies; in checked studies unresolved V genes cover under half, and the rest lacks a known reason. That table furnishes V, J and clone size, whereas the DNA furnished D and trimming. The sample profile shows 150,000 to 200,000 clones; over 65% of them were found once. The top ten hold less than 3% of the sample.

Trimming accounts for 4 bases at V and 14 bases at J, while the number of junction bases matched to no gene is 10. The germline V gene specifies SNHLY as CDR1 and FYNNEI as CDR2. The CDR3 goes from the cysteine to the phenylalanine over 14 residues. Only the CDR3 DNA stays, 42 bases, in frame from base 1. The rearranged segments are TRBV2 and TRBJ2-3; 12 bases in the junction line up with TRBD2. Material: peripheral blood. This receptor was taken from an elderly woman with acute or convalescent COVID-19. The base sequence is TGTGCCAGCAGTGTCCTAGCGGGAGGGCCGATCCTGTATTTT. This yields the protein CASSVLAGGPILYF.